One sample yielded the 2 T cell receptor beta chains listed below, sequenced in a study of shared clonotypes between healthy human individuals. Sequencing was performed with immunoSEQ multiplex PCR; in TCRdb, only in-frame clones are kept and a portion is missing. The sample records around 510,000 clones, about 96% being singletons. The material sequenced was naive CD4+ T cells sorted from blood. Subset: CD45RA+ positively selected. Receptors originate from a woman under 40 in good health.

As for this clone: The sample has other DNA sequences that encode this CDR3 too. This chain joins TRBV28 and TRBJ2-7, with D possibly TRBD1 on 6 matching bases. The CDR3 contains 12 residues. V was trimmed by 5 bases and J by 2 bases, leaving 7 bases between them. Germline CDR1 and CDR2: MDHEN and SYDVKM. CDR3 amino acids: CASSTGPYEQYF. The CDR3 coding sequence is TGTGCCAGCAGTACAGGGCCCTACGAGCAGTACTTC.

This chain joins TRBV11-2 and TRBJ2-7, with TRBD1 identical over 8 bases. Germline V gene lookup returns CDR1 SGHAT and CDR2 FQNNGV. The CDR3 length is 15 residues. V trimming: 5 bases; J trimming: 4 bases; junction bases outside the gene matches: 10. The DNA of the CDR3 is TGTGCCAGCAGCACATCGACAGGGGAGATTTACGAGCAGTACTTC. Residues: CASSTSTGEIYEQYF.